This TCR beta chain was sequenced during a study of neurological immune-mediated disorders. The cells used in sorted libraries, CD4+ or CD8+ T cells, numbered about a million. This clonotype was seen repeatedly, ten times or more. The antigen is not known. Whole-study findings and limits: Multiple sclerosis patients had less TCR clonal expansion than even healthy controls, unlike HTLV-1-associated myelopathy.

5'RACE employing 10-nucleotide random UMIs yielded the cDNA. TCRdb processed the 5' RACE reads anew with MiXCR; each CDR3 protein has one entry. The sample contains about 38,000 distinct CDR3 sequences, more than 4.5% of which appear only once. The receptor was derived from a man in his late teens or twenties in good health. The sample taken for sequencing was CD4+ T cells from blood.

In DNA, the CDR3 is TGTGCCAGCAGCGTGATGGTAGGAGGAATGAACACTGAAGCTTTCTTT. It yields the protein CASSVMVGGMNTEAFF. This sequence joins TRBV9 and TRBJ1-1; D is ambiguous. The V end was cut by 2 bases, the J end by 0 bases, with 14 bases between. The germline CDR1 and CDR2 sequences are SGDLS and YYNGEE. The CDR3 has 16 amino acids. Complete variable domain (other parts from reference TRBV9 and TRBJ1-1): DSGVTQTPKHLITATGQRVTLRCSPRSGDLSVYWYQQSLDQGLQFLIQYYNGEERAKGNILERFSAQQFPDLHSELNLSSLELGDSALYFCASSVMVGGMNTEAFFGQGTRLTVV.